This T cell receptor beta chain was sequenced during a study of T cells in Graves' hyperthyroidism and ophthalmopathy. Regarding the study as a whole: Blood also held most thyroid clonotypes expanded beyond 0.001. Researchers report that a 13 V-J model separated ophthalmopathy from stable hyperthyroidism.

Turning to this clonotype: The antigen remains unidentified.

V lost 4 bases to trimming and J lost 4 bases, with 14 bases between them. From germline, CDR1 is SGDLS and CDR2 YYNGEE. The CDR3 runs to 14 residues. Amplified regions were TCR beta CDR3 sequences from RNA transcripts. A set of HTBI primers served as the primers for a first-round RT-PCR of the TCR CDR3. From the multiplex PCR reads, TCRdb called clonotypes with MiXCR, one entry per CDR3 protein. The sample carries 480,000 or so distinct CDR3 sequences, 40% to 55% recorded once. The chain links TRBV9 to TRBJ1-1; possible D gene TRBD1, 5 bases. This TCR was recovered from an adult woman with Graves' disease, either hyperthyroidism or ophthalmopathy (not recorded which). The sequenced sample was peripheral blood or thyroid tissue (not recorded which). Here the CDR3 DNA reads TGTGCCAGCAGCCGACGCAGGGAAAGCACTGAAGCTTTCTTT. It encodes CASSRRRESTEAFF.